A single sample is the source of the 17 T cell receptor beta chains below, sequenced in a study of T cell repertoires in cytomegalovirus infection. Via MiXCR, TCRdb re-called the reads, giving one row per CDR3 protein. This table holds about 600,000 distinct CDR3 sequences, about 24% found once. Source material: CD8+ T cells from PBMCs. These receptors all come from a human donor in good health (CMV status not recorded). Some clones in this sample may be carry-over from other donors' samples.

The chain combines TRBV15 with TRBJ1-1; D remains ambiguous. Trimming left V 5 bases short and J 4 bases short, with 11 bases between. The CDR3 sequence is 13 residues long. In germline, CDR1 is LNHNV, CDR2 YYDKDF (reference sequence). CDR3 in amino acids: CATSGVTSTEAFF. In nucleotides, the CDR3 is TGTGCCACCAGCGGCGTAACATCCACTGAAGCTTTCTTT.

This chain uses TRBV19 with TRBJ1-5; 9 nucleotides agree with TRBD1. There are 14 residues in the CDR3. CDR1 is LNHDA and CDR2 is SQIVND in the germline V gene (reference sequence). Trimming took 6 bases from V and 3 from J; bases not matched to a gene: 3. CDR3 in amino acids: CASRNRGLNQPQHF. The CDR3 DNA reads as TGTGCCAGTAGAAACAGGGGGCTCAATCAGCCCCAGCATTTT.

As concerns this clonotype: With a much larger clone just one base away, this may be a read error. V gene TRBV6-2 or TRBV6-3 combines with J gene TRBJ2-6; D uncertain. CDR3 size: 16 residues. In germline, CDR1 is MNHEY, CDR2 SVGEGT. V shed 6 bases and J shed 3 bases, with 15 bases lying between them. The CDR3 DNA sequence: TGTGCCAGCAGCATGGATGCATTAGGTGGGGCCAACGTCCTGACTTTC. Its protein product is CASSMDALGGANVLTF.

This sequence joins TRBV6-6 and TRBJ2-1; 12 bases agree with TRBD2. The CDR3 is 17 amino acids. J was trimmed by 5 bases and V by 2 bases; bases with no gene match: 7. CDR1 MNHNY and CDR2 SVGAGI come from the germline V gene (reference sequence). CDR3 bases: TGTGCCAGCAGTTACCGATTACTAGCGGGGGGAAACAATGAGCAGTTCTTC. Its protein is CASSYRLLAGGNNEQFF.

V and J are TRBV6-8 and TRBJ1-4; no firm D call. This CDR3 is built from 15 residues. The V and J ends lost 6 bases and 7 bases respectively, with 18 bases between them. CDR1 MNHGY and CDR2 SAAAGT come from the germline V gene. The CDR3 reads CASSPEVGNGEKLFF. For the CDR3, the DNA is TGTGCCAGCAGCCCAGAGGTGGGAAATGGTGAAAAACTGTTTTTT.

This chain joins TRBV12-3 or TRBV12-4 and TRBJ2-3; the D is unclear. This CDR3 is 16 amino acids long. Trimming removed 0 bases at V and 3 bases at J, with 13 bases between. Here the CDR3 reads CASSLALRVATDTQYF. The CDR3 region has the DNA TGTGCCAGCAGTTTAGCGCTAAGGGTAGCAACAGATACGCAGTATTTT.

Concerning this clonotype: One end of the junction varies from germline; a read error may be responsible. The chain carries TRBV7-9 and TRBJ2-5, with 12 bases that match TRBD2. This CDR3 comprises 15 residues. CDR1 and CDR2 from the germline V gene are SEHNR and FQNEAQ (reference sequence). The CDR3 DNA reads TGTGCCAACAGCTTGGGGACTAGCGGGCAAGAGACCCAGTACTTC. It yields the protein CANSLGTSGQETQYF.

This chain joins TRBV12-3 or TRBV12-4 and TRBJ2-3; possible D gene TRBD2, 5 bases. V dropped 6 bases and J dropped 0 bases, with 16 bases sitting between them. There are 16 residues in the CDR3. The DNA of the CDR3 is TGTGCCAGCAGCCTAGTCCCAGCGGCTAGCACAGATACGCAGTATTTT. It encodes CASSLVPAASTDTQYF.

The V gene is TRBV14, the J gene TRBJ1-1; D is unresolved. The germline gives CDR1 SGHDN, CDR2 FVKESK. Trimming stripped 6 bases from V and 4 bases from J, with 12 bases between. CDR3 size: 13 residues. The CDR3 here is CASRRWVFTEAFF. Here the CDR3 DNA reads TGTGCCAGCAGGAGATGGGTTTTCACTGAAGCTTTCTTT.

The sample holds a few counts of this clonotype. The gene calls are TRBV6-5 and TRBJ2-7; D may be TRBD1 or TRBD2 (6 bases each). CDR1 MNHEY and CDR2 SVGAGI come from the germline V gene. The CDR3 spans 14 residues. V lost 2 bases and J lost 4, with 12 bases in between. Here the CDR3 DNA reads TGTGCCAGCAGTTACGCCCGGGGGCCGTACGAGCAGTACGTC. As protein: CASSYARGPYEQYV.

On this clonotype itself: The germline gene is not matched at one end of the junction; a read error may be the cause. DNA for the CDR3: TGTGCCAGCAGTGAATCGGGACAGTACTACAATAAGCAGTTCTTC. Protein: CASSESGQYYNKQFF. The chain employs TRBV25-1 and TRBJ2-1, with TRBD1 matching over 7 bases. The CDR3 consists of 15 residues. Germline V gene data show CDR1 as MGHDK and CDR2 as SYGVNS.

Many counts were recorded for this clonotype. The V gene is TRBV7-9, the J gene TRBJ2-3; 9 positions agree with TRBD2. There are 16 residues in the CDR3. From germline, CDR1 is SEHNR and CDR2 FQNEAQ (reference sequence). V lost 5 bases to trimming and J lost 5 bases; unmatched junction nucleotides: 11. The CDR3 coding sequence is TGTGCCAGCAGCCCGAAGGCGGGGGGGCTGGGAGATACGCAGTATTTT. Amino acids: CASSPKAGGLGDTQYF. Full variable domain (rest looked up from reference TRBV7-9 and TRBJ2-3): DTGVSQNPRHKITKRGQNVTFRCDPISEHNRLYWYRQTLGQGPEFLTYFQNEAQLEKSRLLSDRFSAERPKGSFSTLEIQRTEQGDSAMYLCASSPKAGGLGDTQYFGPGTRLTVL.

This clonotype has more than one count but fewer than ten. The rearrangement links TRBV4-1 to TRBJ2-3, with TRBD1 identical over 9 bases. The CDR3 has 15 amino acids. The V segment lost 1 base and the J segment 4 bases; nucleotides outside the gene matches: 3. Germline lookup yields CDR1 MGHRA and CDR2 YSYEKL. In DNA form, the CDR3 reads TGCGCCAGCAGCCAAGGGGGACAGGGATCAGATACGCAGTATTTT. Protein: CASSQGGQGSDTQYF.

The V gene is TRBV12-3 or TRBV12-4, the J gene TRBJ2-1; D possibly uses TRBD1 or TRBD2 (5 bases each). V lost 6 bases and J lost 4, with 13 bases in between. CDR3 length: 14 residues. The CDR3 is CASRRGSWYNEQFF. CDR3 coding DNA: TGTGCCAGCAGGAGGGGTTCTTGGTACAATGAGCAGTTCTTC.

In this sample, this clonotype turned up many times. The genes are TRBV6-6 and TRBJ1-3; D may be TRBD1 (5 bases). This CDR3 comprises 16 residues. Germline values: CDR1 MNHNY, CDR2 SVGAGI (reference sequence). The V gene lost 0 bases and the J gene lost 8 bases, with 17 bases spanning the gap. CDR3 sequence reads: CASSYSAGTQGDTIYF. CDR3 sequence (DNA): TGTGCCAGCAGTTACTCGGCGGGGACCCAAGGAGACACCATATATTTT.

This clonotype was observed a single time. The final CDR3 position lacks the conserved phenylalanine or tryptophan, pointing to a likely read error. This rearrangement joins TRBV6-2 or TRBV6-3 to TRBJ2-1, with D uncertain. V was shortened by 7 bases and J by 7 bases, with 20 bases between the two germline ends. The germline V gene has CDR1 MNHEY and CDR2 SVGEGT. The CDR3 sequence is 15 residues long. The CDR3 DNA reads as TGTGCCAGCAACAGTTACGACAACGGGTTGAATGAGCAGTTCCTC. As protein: CASNSYDNGLNEQFL.

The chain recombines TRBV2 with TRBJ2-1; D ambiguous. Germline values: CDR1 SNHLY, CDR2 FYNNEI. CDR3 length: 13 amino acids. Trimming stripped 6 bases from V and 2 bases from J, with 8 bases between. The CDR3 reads CASRELPYNEQFF. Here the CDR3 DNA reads TGTGCCAGCAGGGAGCTGCCCTACAATGAGCAGTTCTTC.